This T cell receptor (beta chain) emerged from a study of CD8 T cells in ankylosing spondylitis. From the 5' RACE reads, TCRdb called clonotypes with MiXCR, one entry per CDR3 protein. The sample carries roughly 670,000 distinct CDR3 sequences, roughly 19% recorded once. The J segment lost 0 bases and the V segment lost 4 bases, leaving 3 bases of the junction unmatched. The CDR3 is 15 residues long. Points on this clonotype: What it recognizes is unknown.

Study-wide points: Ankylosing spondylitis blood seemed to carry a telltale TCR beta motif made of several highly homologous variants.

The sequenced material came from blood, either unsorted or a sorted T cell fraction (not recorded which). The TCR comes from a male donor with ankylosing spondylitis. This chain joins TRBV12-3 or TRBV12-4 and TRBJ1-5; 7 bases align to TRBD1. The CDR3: CASSSRGLSNQPQHF. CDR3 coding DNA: TGTGCCAGCAGTTCAAGGGGGCTTAGCAATCAGCCCCAGCATTTT.